These T cell receptor beta chains were read from a single sample in a study of human T cells and chemical hapten exposure. TCRdb re-derived calls from the RACE reads in MiXCR, one entry per CDR3 protein. The sample lists 100,000 to 150,000 distinct CDR3 sequences, about 9% occurring once. The material sequenced was whole blood. These TCRs come from a male donor in good health. Some clones in this sample may be carry-over from other donors' samples. The CDR3 runs from the conserved cysteine through the conserved F or W. D genes are given only for firm matches. Only some rows state a clone size, as once, few, many or a class for expanded clones.

>14|many|TRBJ2-3|NA|TRBV6-6
TGTGCCAGCAGTTACACGACCGGGGGAGATACGCAGTATTTT
CASSYTTGGDTQYF
>15|many|TRBJ1-1|TRBD1|TRBV6-6
TGTGCCAGCAGTCCAGACCGGGACAGGGGCACTGAAGCTTTCTTT
CASSPDRDRGTEAFF
>14|NA|TRBJ1-4|NA|TRBV7-6
TGTGCCAGCAGCTTAGGACATTTTAATGAAAAACTGTTTTTT
CASSLGHFNEKLFF
>12|NA|TRBJ2-7|NA|TRBV29-1
TGCAGCGTTGAAGAAAGGGGCTACGAGCAGTACTTC
CSVEERGYEQYF
>15|few|TRBJ2-1|TRBD2|TRBV14
TGTGCCAGCAGCCAAGGGGCGGGAGGGCCGAATGAGCAGTTCTTC
CASSQGAGGPNEQFF
>15|many|TRBJ1-2|TRBD1|TRBV4-3
TGCGCCAGCAGCCAATCCCGGGGACAGACCAATGGCTACACCTTC
CASSQSRGQTNGYTF
>19|many|TRBJ2-7|NA|TRBV12-2
TGTGCAAGTCGGGTTACAGACCGACCGGGACAGGGCACCCCCTACGAGCAGTACTTC
CASRVTDRPGQGTPYEQYF
>11|few|TRBJ2-5|NA|TRBV20-1
TGCAGTGCTAAGCCAGAAGAGACCCAGTACTTC
CSAKPEETQYF
>16|NA|TRBJ2-1|TRBD1|TRBV13
TGTGCCAGCAGCACATACGGACAGGGGGCCTACAATGAGCAGTTCTTC
CASSTYGQGAYNEQFF
>18|few|TRBJ2-1|TRBD2|TRBV27
TGTGCCAGCAGTTCCTGGACTAGCGGGGGTCTCTCCTACAATGAGCAGTTCTTC
CASSSWTSGGLSYNEQFF
>18|few|TRBJ2-1|TRBD2|TRBV5-5
TGTGCCAGCAGCTTCCTTTACGCAGCGGGAGGGCCAATCGATGAGCAGTTCTTC
CASSFLYAAGGPIDEQFF
>15|few|TRBJ2-7|NA|TRBV12-3/TRBV12-4
TGTGCCAGCAGTTTAGAGGCGCTGTCCTCCTACGAGCAGTACTTC
CASSLEALSSYEQYF
>17|NA|TRBJ2-2|NA|TRBV5-1
TGCGCCAGAAAAGAATCAGCCTATCCAGTGGACACCGGGGAGCTGTTTTTT
CARKESAYPVDTGELFF
>15|NA|TRBJ1-5|NA|TRBV7-8
TGTGCCAGCAGCAACCAGGGTAATAGCAATCAGCCCCAGCATTTT
CASSNQGNSNQPQHF
>14|few|TRBJ2-1|NA|TRBV27
TGTGCCAGCAGTCCCACCCGACTAAGGGATGAGCAGTTCTTC
CASSPTRLRDEQFF
>14|few|TRBJ2-5|TRBD2|TRBV10-3
TGTGCCATCAGTTCGGGGGGTGCACAAGAGACCCAGTACTTC
CAISSGGAQETQYF
>14|NA|TRBJ2-1|TRBD2|TRBV10-3
TGTGCCATCAGTGGACTAGCGGTCTACAATGAGCAGTTCTTC
CAISGLAVYNEQFF
>12|few|TRBJ1-5|NA|TRBV10-3
TGTGCCATCAGTGAGTCTGAGCAGCCCCAGCATTTT
CAISESEQPQHF
>15|NA|TRBJ2-1|NA|TRBV15
TGTGCCACCAGTGAGGACAGCAGCTCCGACAATGAGCAGTTCTTC
CATSEDSSSDNEQFF
>13|many|TRBJ2-7|NA|TRBV7-2
TGTGCCAGCAGCCTGGGACCTATGTACGAGCAGTACTTC
CASSLGPMYEQYF
>15|NA|TRBJ2-7|TRBD2|TRBV7-2
TGTGCCAGCAGCTCCTATCCAGCGGGAGCCTACGAGCAGTACTTC
CASSSYPAGAYEQYF
>16|many|TRBJ1-3|NA|TRBV27
TGTGCCAGCAGTTTAGGTCCGGGGGCAACTGGAAACACCATATATTTT
CASSLGPGATGNTIYF
>16|many|TRBJ2-7|NA|TRBV12-3/TRBV12-4
TGTGCCAGCAGTTTTCCTGGGGGTAAACGGGTGTACGAGCAGTACTTC
CASSFPGGKRVYEQYF
>15|NA|TRBJ1-6|NA|TRBV30
TGTGCCTGGAGTGTACCGGGGCAGTATAATTCACCCCTCCACTTT
CAWSVPGQYNSPLHF
>13|many|TRBJ2-1|NA|TRBV6-6
TGTGCCAGCGGTACCTTTTCCTACAATGAGCAGTTCTTC
CASGTFSYNEQFF
>15|few|TRBJ2-6|NA|TRBV2
TGTGCCAGCAGTTTCAGGACTGGGGGGGCCAACGTCCTGACTTTC
CASSFRTGGANVLTF
>15|NA|TRBJ2-7|TRBD2|TRBV6-5
TGTGCCAGCAGTCCTAGCGGGGGTCCCTCCTACGAGCAGTACTTC
CASSPSGGPSYEQYF
>16|NA|TRBJ2-7|TRBD1|TRBV14
TGTGCCAGCAGCCAACCGGGGGGACAGGGCTCCTACGAGCAGTACTTC
CASSQPGGQGSYEQYF
>15|many|TRBJ2-2|TRBD1|TRBV14
TGTGCCACTCGTAGAGGGGGCATGAACACCGGGGAGCTGTTTTTT
CATRRGGMNTGELFF
>16|few|TRBJ2-5|TRBD1|TRBV20-1
TGCAGTGCTGATTCCGGGACAGGGATCCCCCAAGAGACCCAGTACTTC
CSADSGTGIPQETQYF
>14|few|TRBJ2-1|TRBD2|TRBV20-1
TGCAGTGCTACACTAGCGGGGGGTAAGGATGAGCAGTTCTTC
CSATLAGGKDEQFF
>12|few|TRBJ1-5|NA|TRBV12-3/TRBV12-4
TGTGCCAGCAGTTTACTGGACCAGCCCCAGCATTTT
CASSLLDQPQHF
>12|NA|TRBJ2-7|TRBD1|TRBV12-3/TRBV12-4
TGTGCCAGCCCGGACAGGGAATACGAGCAGTACTTC
CASPDREYEQYF
>16|NA|TRBJ2-7|TRBD1|TRBV4-1
TGCGCCAGCAGCCAAGAATCGACAGGGGGCTTTTACGAGCAGTACTTC
CASSQESTGGFYEQYF
>13|many|TRBJ2-7|TRBD2|TRBV6-1
TGTGCCAGCCTACTAGCGGGAGCGGGTGAGCAGTACTTC
CASLLAGAGEQYF
>15|many|TRBJ1-2|TRBD1|TRBV20-1
TGCAGTGCTGGAACCGGACAGGGGGCAGACTATGGCTACACCTTC
CSAGTGQGADYGYTF
>16|few|TRBJ2-1|NA|TRBV20-1
TGCAGTGCTAAAATGAGGGGGGGGGCTCTAATCTATGAGCAGTTCTTC
CSAKMRGGALIYEQFF
>13|many|TRBJ1-2|NA|TRBV12-3/TRBV12-4
TGTGCCAGCAGTTTGGACAGCAACTATGGCTACACCTTC
CASSLDSNYGYTF
>13|NA|TRBJ2-7|NA|TRBV27
TGTGCCAGCAGTTTTTCGGGGGGCAGTGAGCGGTACTTC
CASSFSGGSERYF
>14|few|TRBJ2-1|NA|TRBV14
TGTGCCAGCAGCCAAGGAGGGTCCTACAATGAGCAGTTCTTC
CASSQGGSYNEQFF
>16|NA|TRBJ2-5|NA|TRBV5-1
TGCGCCAGCAGCTTGGCCCGGCTTAGCGGAGAAGAGACCCAGTACTTC
CASSLARLSGEETQYF
>13|many|TRBJ2-7|NA|TRBV6-5
TGTGCCAGCAGCACCGGGAGCTCCTACGAGCAGTACTTC
CASSTGSSYEQYF
>14|NA|TRBJ1-1|NA|TRBV10-3
TGTGCCATCAGTGCTGGGGGGTGGAACACTGAAGCTTTCTTT
CAISAGGWNTEAFF